The 14 T cell receptor beta chains below all came from one sample that was sequenced in a study of tumor-infiltrating lymphocytes in primary liver carcinoma (dated by TCRdb to about 2017). The listed sequencing device is Illumina HiSeq 2500. Starting from approximately 0.5 ug total RNA, TCRbeta-specific cDNA was produced by reverse transcription with a constant-region primer and ProtoScript II reverse transcriptase. TCRbeta libraries were built with three nested multiplex PCR rounds, a slightly modified ARM-PCR procedure. Each of the first two PCR rounds ran for nine to ten cycles and used multiplex TRBV1-TRBV30 forward primers together with a Cbeta reverse primer. The public sequencing data were trimmed at Q25 with fastp and processed into clonotypes with MiXCR by TCRdb, which kept only in-frame beta chains. Each record represents a unique CDR3 protein, reported with the most common genes and DNA among its rows. The sample table shows 80,000 to 100,000 distinct CDR3 sequences, and less than 70% are seen once. The top ten clonotypes cover about 27% of the sample.

Total RNA and DNA were co-extracted from about 20-30 mg of bulk tissue with the AllPrep DNA/RNA mini kit, without cell sorting. The sample consisted of tumor-adjacent normal liver tissue. The receptors shown here come from a man in his forties or fifties with primary liver carcinoma and hepatitis B virus infection.

Of note for this clonotype: A much larger clonotype is one base distant, so this may be a read error. In DNA form, the CDR3 reads TGTGCCAGCACCTTCGTAGACAGGGATAATCAGCCCCAGCATTTT. Protein product: CASTFVDRDNQPQHF. This chain links TRBV12-3 or TRBV12-4 with TRBJ1-5; 7 positions agree with TRBD1. Trimming removed 7 bases from V and 4 bases from J; junction bases left unmatched: 10. There are 15 residues in the CDR3.

As regards this clonotype: The junction departs from germline at one end; a sequencing error may be responsible. This chain uses TRBV29-1 with TRBJ2-3; D call uncertain. CDR1 is SQVTM and CDR2 is ANQGSEA in the germline V gene. The CDR3 spans 14 residues. For the CDR3, the DNA is TGCAGCGTTGCCTCGGGCGAGAGCAGAGATACGCAGTATTTT. Translated: CSVASGESRDTQYF.

Concerning this clonotype: One end of the junction varies from germline; a read error may be responsible. The rearrangement joins TRBV29-1 to TRBJ2-1; a weak D match, TRBD1 (5 bases). Germline V gives CDR1 SQVTM, CDR2 ANQGSEA. This CDR3 is 13 amino acids long. CDR3 protein: CSGYKGNRDEQFF. The CDR3 nucleotides are TGCAGCGGTTACAAGGGGAATAGGGATGAGCAGTTCTTT.

This clonotype was found many times. This sequence joins TRBV6-2 or TRBV6-3 and TRBJ1-5; no firm D call. V lost 5 bases and J lost 2, with 19 bases in between. CDR1 and CDR2 (germline): MNHEY, SVGEGT. This CDR3 spans 17 amino acids. The CDR3 DNA is TGTGCCAGCAGTCCCCCGGCAGGCCTGGTGGGCAATCAGCCCCAGCATTTT. Its protein is CASSPPAGLVGNQPQHF.

Remarks on this clonotype: The junction differs from germline at one of its ends, possibly a read error. The V and J genes are TRBV29-1 and TRBJ2-3; 8 nucleotides agree with TRBD1. Germline values: CDR1 SQVTM, CDR2 ANQGSEA. The CDR3 length is 14 residues. CDR3 residues: CRVDPGQETDTQYF. The CDR3 nucleotides are TGCCGCGTTGATCCGGGACAGGAAACCGATACGCAGTATTTT.

Here the CDR3 reads CASSYHGTGVPTRREELKNEQFF. DNA of the CDR3: TGTGCCAGCAGTTACCACGGGACAGGGGTCCCTACTAGACGGGAGGAACTAAAAAATGAGCAGTTCTTC. The rearrangement joins TRBV6-6 to TRBJ2-1, with 10 bases identical to TRBD1. V trimming: 2 bases; J trimming: 7 bases; junction bases outside the gene matches: 29. Per germline, CDR1 MNHNY and CDR2 SVGAGI (reference sequence). CDR3 length: 23 residues.

Concerning this clonotype: The germline gene is not matched at one end of the junction; a read error may be the cause. The V gene is TRBV5-6, the J gene TRBJ2-1; TRBD2 is a possible D gene (6 bases). CDR1 and CDR2 (germline): SGHDT, YYEEEE. CDR3 length: 17 amino acids. This CDR3 reads CASSFYSGARSYNEQSF. The CDR3 nucleotides are TGTGCCAGCAGCTTCTATAGCGGAGCCAGGTCCTACAATGAGCAGTCCTTC.

The J gene is TRBJ1-3, the V gene TRBV5-5, with D perhaps TRBD1 (6 bases). Germline V lookup: CDR1 SGHKS, CDR2 YYEKEE (reference sequence). Trimming removed 6 bases from V and 2 bases from J, with 12 bases in between. The CDR3 has 14 amino acids. The CDR3: CASKLDSPGNTIYF. The CDR3 region has the DNA TGTGCCAGCAAGTTGGACAGCCCTGGAAACACCATATATTTT.

This clonotype was seen many times. The chain combines TRBV7-9 with TRBJ1-5; 7 nucleotides match TRBD1. The CDR3 consists of 14 residues. The germline CDR1 and CDR2 sequences are SEHNR and FQNEAQ (reference sequence). V gave up 1 base and J gave up 7 bases; unmatched junction bases: 4. The CDR3 DNA is TGTGCCAGCAGCTTAGGGGGACAGCTACAGCCCCAGCATTTT. It translates to CASSLGGQLQPQHF.

Points on this clonotype: One end of the junction fails to match germline, which may point to a read error. This chain connects TRBV29-1 to TRBJ2-1; D unresolved. The CDR3 loop spans 11 amino acids. Germline V gene lookup returns CDR1 SQVTM and CDR2 ANQGSEA. The CDR3 region has the DNA TGCCGCCCCCGGCTAGACAATGAGCAATTCTTC. Protein product: CRPRLDNEQFF.

A word on this clonotype: At one end, the junction sequence differs from germline, possibly due to a read error. The chain links TRBV4-2 to TRBJ2-3, with D tentatively TRBD2 (6 bases). The germline gives CDR1 LGHNA, CDR2 YNFKEQ. This CDR3 is built from 14 residues. DNA for the CDR3: TGTGCCAGCATCCAAGAGGAGGGTCCAGATACGCAGTATTTT. Residues: CASIQEEGPDTQYF.

Points on this clonotype: Compared with germline, one end of the junction differs, possibly owing to a read error. This chain links TRBV4-1 with TRBJ2-2, with D possibly being TRBD2 (5 bases). Germline V lookup: CDR1 MGHRA, CDR2 YSYEKL. The CDR3 contains 16 residues. The chain's CDR3 is CASSPEEGLDTGEPFF. The CDR3 DNA sequence: TGCGCCAGCAGTCCAGAAGAGGGTCTCGACACCGGGGAGCCGTTTTTT.

Notes on this clonotype: One junction end disagrees with the germline gene, perhaps due to a read error. The chain links TRBV29-1 to TRBJ2-2, with D possibly being TRBD1 (6 bases). Germline V gene sequence: CDR1 SQVTM, CDR2 ANQGSEA. The length of the CDR3 is 13 residues. DNA for the CDR3: TGCAGCGTCAGACAGGAGAACACCGGGGAGCTGCTTTTT. It specifies CSVRQENTGELLF.

The rearrangement uses TRBV4-1 and TRBJ2-2, with a tentative D call TRBD2 (6 bases). From germline, CDR1 is MGHRA and CDR2 YSYEKL. This CDR3 contains 13 residues. V gave up 1 base and J gave up 14 bases, with 14 bases separating them. The CDR3 nucleotides read TGCGCCAGCAGCCAAGGACAATGCGGGGTCCTGTTTTTT. It encodes CASSQGQCGVLFF.